The 26 T cell receptor beta chains listed next were all sequenced from one sample in a study of blood T cell repertoires in COVID-19. Sequenced by immunoSEQ multiplex PCR; TCRdb stores in-frame clones only, minus some. Of around 240,000 clones in the sample, 65% to 90% were seen once. Sequences were obtained from peripheral blood. The source of these receptors is a woman aged 40 to 55 who had recovered from COVID-19.

J is TRBJ2-3 and V is TRBV28; 12 bases line up with TRBD2. Trimming removed 6 bases from V and 4 bases from J; junction bases left unmatched: 5. The CDR3 length is 15 residues. Per germline, CDR1 MDHEN and CDR2 SYDVKM. The CDR3 sequence: CASSNGLAGPDTQYF. The DNA of the CDR3 is TGTGCCAGCAGCAATGGACTAGCGGGGCCAGATACGCAGTATTTT.

CDR3 DNA: TGTGCCAGCAGCTCAACAGGGGTCGGCTACACCTTC. Translation: CASSSTGVGYTF. V usage is TRBV11-2 and J usage is TRBJ1-2; 7 bases are a match to TRBD1. Germline assignment: CDR1 SGHAT and CDR2 FQNNGV. The CDR3 extends over 12 amino acids. The V and J ends lost 4 bases and 8 bases, in that order; junction bases with no gene match: 4.

V usage is TRBV12-3 or TRBV12-4 and J usage is TRBJ1-1; D is uncertain. This CDR3 is 12 amino acids long. Trimming removed 6 bases at V and 6 bases at J, with 11 bases between. The CDR3 bases are TGTGCCAGCAGCCCCATTTTCCCTGAAGCTTTCTTT. Residues: CASSPIFPEAFF.

This chain connects TRBV14 to TRBJ1-1; unclear D gene. The CDR3 length is 13 residues. CDR1 is SGHDN and CDR2 is FVKESK in the germline V gene. The V end was cut by 1 base, the J end by 0 bases, with 3 bases between. Here the CDR3 reads CASSQAMNTEAFF. The CDR3 DNA reads TGTGCCAGCAGCCAAGCCATGAACACTGAAGCTTTCTTT. Full variable domain (remainder filled in from reference TRBV14 and TRBJ1-1): EAGVTQFPSHSVIEKGQTVTLRCDPISGHDNLYWYRRVMGKEIKFLLHFVKESKQDESGMPNNRFLAERTGGTYSTLKVQPAELEDSGVYFCASSQAMNTEAFFGQGTRLTVV.

CDR3 sequence reads: CASSRTSRETQYF. CDR3 in DNA: TGTGCCAGCAGCCGGACTAGTAGGGAGACCCAGTACTTC. The chain couples TRBV2 to TRBJ2-5, with 7 positions matching TRBD2. Germline loops: CDR1 SNHLY, CDR2 FYNNEI. The CDR3 spans 13 residues. V lost 6 bases, J lost 5 bases, and 6 bases stayed unmatched.

V gene TRBV19 combines with J gene TRBJ2-7, with D possibly matching TRBD2 (5 bases). V was trimmed by 3 bases and J by 0 bases, leaving 9 bases between them. Germline loops: CDR1 LNHDA, CDR2 SQIVND (reference sequence). This CDR3 is built from 14 residues. The CDR3 DNA reads TGTGCCAGTAGTATTGGCGGGCACTCCTACGAGCAGTACTTC. Translation gives CASSIGGHSYEQYF.

This rearrangement joins TRBV20-1 to TRBJ1-1; D is ambiguous. CDR1 DFQATT and CDR2 SNEGSKA come from the germline V gene (reference sequence). The CDR3 is 11 amino acids. V lost 0 bases, J lost 5 bases, and 4 bases lay in between. CDR3 nucleotide sequence: TGCAGTGCTAGAGATCTTACTGAAGCTTTCTTT. This codes for CSARDLTEAFF.

The chain links TRBV27 to TRBJ1-5; the D gene is possibly TRBD1 (6 bases). The CDR3 is made up of 13 amino acids. Germline V gene data show CDR1 as MNHEY and CDR2 as SMNVEV (reference sequence). V shed 10 bases and J shed 5 bases, with 15 bases lying between them. Here the CDR3 DNA reads TGTGCCACCCGTCAGGGGTTCTATCAGCCCCAGCATTTT. Amino acid sequence: CATRQGFYQPQHF.

The rearrangement links TRBV5-1 to TRBJ1-1, with D possibly TRBD1 on 5 matching bases. This CDR3 comprises 15 residues. Germline-derived CDR1 and CDR2 are SGHRS and YFSETQ. V lost 4 bases and J 7 bases, leaving 20 bases between the germline ends. Written as DNA, the CDR3 is TGCGCCAGCAGCCCCTTTTCGACCAGGGATGGTGAAGCTTTCTTT. This gives the protein CASSPFSTRDGEAFF. The whole variable domain, filled in from reference TRBV5-1 and TRBJ1-1, reads KAGVTQTPRYLIKTRGQQVTLSCSPISGHRSVSWYQQTPGQGLQFLFEYFSETQRNKGNFPGRFSGRQFSNSRSEMNVSTLELGDSALYLCASSPFSTRDGEAFFGQGTRLTVV.

The V call is TRBV7-9, the J call TRBJ2-7; 8 bases align to TRBD2. The V gene end was trimmed by 1 base and the J gene end by 3 bases; junction bases not matched to a gene: 2. Germline-derived CDR1 and CDR2 are SEHNR and FQNEAQ (reference sequence). The CDR3 contains 14 residues. The CDR3 here is CASSLEAGGYEQYF. In DNA form, the CDR3 reads TGTGCCAGCAGCTTAGAGGCGGGGGGCTACGAGCAGTACTTC.

The chain uses TRBV19 and TRBJ1-4; TRBD1 matches 8 bases. The germline CDR1 and CDR2 sequences are LNHDA and SQIVND (reference sequence). The CDR3 is 13 amino acids. The CDR3 here is CAAGQGGSEKLFF. The CDR3 region has the DNA TGTGCAGCTGGACAGGGTGGTAGTGAAAAACTGTTTTTT.

The rearrangement uses TRBV4-1 and TRBJ1-5, with D hard to call. The CDR3 sequence is 15 residues long. V lost 1 base to trimming and J lost 0 bases, with 7 bases between them. The germline gives CDR1 MGHRA, CDR2 YSYEKL. CDR3 residues: CASSQAHNSNQPQHF. CDR3 bases: TGCGCCAGCAGCCAAGCCCACAATAGCAATCAGCCCCAGCATTTT.

This chain joins TRBV7-2 and TRBJ2-3; the D is unclear. Per germline, CDR1 SGHTA and CDR2 FQGNSA. The CDR3 has 15 residues. V lost 3 bases to trimming and J lost 8 bases, with 18 bases between them. In nucleotides, the CDR3 is TGTGCCAGCAGCTTTGCCGGGTCCCTTCCTATTACGCAGTATTTT. As protein: CASSFAGSLPITQYF.

The chain recombines TRBV5-4 with TRBJ2-1, with 9 nucleotides matching TRBD2. V trimming: 3 bases; J trimming: 7 bases; junction bases outside the gene matches: 14. Per the germline V gene, CDR1 is SGHNT and CDR2 is YYREEE (reference sequence). The CDR3 is 17 amino acids. CDR3 sequence reads: CASSSGRGGASSNEQFF. The DNA for the CDR3 is TGTGCCAGCAGCTCTGGGCGGGGGGGGGCCTCTTCAAATGAGCAGTTCTTC.

This clone was picked up one time. The genes are TRBV18 and TRBJ2-1; weak D call: TRBD2 (6 bases). The V gene lost 2 bases and the J gene lost 5 bases, with 13 bases spanning the gap. Looked up from germline, CDR1 is KGHSH and CDR2 is LQKENI. This CDR3 has 15 residues. The CDR3 is CASSPGLARDNEQFF. The CDR3 nucleotides read TGTGCCAGCTCACCAGGCCTAGCGAGGGACAATGAGCAGTTCTTC.

This clone was seen only once. The chain employs TRBV4-3 and TRBJ2-5; possible D gene TRBD1, 5 bases. Trimming stripped 0 bases from V and 5 bases from J, with 22 bases between. Germline lookup yields CDR1 LGHNA and CDR2 YSLEER. CDR3 length equals 18 residues. The DNA of the CDR3 is TGCGCCAGCAGCCAAGATGTTTACGGCGGCATAAAGGGGGAGACCCAGTACTTC. Its protein is CASSQDVYGGIKGETQYF.

V usage is TRBV9 and J usage is TRBJ1-6, with D hard to call. Germline CDR1 and CDR2: SGDLS and YYNGEE. This CDR3 contains 13 residues. Between the trimmed V and J ends, which lost 3 bases and 5 bases, there was a span of 6 bases. CDR3 bases: TGTGCCAGCAGCGCGCAGGATAATTCACCCCTCCACTTT. This gives the protein CASSAQDNSPLHF.

This chain links TRBV5-1 with TRBJ2-5, with a weak D call TRBD1 (6 bases). V shed 2 bases and J shed 2 bases, with 19 bases lying between them. Germline assignment: CDR1 SGHRS and CDR2 YFSETQ. The CDR3 length is 17 residues. The CDR3: CASSFWGLGRDQETQYF. As DNA, the CDR3 is TGCGCCAGCAGCTTTTGGGGGCTTGGGCGCGATCAAGAGACCCAGTACTTC.

The chain uses TRBV19 and TRBJ1-5; D is unclear. The V end was cut by 6 bases, the J end by 2 bases, with 11 bases between. Germline V gene lookup returns CDR1 LNHDA and CDR2 SQIVND (reference sequence). This CDR3 is built from 14 residues. CDR3 coding DNA: TGTGCCAGTAGCTCGGAGTGGGGCAATCAGCCCCAGCATTTT. Amino acids: CASSSEWGNQPQHF.

The chain joins TRBV19 to TRBJ2-7; D is perhaps TRBD1 (6 bases). In germline, CDR1 is LNHDA, CDR2 SQIVND (reference sequence). The CDR3 loop spans 14 amino acids. Trimming stripped 5 bases from V and 3 bases from J, with 14 bases between. CDR3 amino acids: CASSLQGEHYEQYF. In nucleotides, the CDR3 is TGTGCCAGTAGTTTACAGGGAGAACACTACGAGCAGTACTTC.

The chain couples TRBV24-1 to TRBJ2-3; possible D gene TRBD1, 6 bases. Germline V gene sequence: CDR1 KGHDR, CDR2 SFDVKD. The CDR3 loop spans 16 amino acids. The germline V and J ends were trimmed by 3 bases and 5 bases, with 17 bases remaining between them. As DNA, the CDR3 is TGTGCCACCAGTGATACCGGGACACACTCGGTAGATACGCAGTATTTT. This codes for CATSDTGTHSVDTQYF.

The chain is built from TRBV7-9 and TRBJ1-1; D is unclear. CDR3 size: 13 residues. Trimming took off 3 bases at V and 7 bases at J, with 12 bases between the two ends. Germline V gives CDR1 SEHNR, CDR2 FQNEAQ (reference sequence). The CDR3 DNA sequence: TGTGCCAGCAGCTTCCAGGATGGGAGTGAAGCTTTCTTT. It encodes CASSFQDGSEAFF.

The V and J genes are TRBV18 and TRBJ1-4; 7 bases are shared with TRBD1. CDR1 and CDR2 from the germline V gene are KGHSH and LQKENI. V shed 1 base, J shed 6 bases, and the junction held 5 bases outside the gene matches. This CDR3 has 15 residues. The DNA of the CDR3 is TGTGCCAGCTCACCACTTAGGGACAGCGATGAAAAACTGTTTTTT. This gives the protein CASSPLRDSDEKLFF.

V is TRBV28 and J is TRBJ2-7; D remains unclear. Germline-derived CDR1 and CDR2 are MDHEN and SYDVKM. The CDR3 is 13 amino acids. Trimming removed 3 bases at V and 4 bases at J, with 10 bases between. The CDR3 DNA follows: TGTGCCAGCAGTTTGTTTGGCCGATACGAGCAGTACTTC. Its protein product is CASSLFGRYEQYF.

V usage is TRBV2 and J usage is TRBJ1-1; perhaps TRBD1 as D (5 bases). The ends were cut back, 0 bases at V and 1 base at J, with 21 bases in the middle. CDR1 SNHLY and CDR2 FYNNEI come from the germline V gene. The CDR3 sequence is 19 residues long. As DNA, the CDR3 is TGTGCCAGCAGTGAAGCGCTTCGTATCTTTGGGGCCCGGAACACTGAAGCTTTCTTT. This encodes CASSEALRIFGARNTEAFF.

The chain carries TRBV18 and TRBJ2-2; 9 bases line up with TRBD1. Germline V gives CDR1 KGHSH, CDR2 LQKENI. The trim removed 4 bases at V and 3 bases at J, leaving 0 bases unmatched. The CDR3 is 14 amino acids. CDR3 sequence (DNA): TGTGCCAGCTCACGACAGGGGGACACCGGGGAGCTGTTTTTT. Its translation is CASSRQGDTGELFF.